Listed here are 27 T cell receptor beta chains from one sample, sequenced in a study of neurological immune-mediated disorders (dated by TCRdb to between 2018 and 2021). Libraries were prepared through 5' RACE. Instrument on record: Illumina HiSeq 2500. In-frame beta chains were kept once TCRdb had trimmed the public reads at Q25 with fastp and called clones with MiXCR. Identical CDR3 proteins give one entry, which carries the most common genes and DNA. This sample comprises 90,000 to 150,000 distinct CDR3 sequences, about 3.4% of them detected only once. Clones ranked in the top ten supply about 1.2% of the sample. Sequenced material: PBMCs. The receptors were sampled from a woman aged 30 to 39 with multiple sclerosis.

This clonotype was seen ten or more times. The chain has TRBV7-9 and TRBJ1-6; D uncertain. CDR3 length: 14 amino acids. V lost 6 bases and J 7 bases, leaving 13 bases between the germline ends. Germline V gene data show CDR1 as SEHNR and CDR2 as FQNEAQ (reference sequence). Here the CDR3 reads CASSFGGLNSPLHF. Written as DNA, the CDR3 is TGTGCCAGCAGTTTCGGAGGCTTGAATTCACCCCTCCACTTT.

This clonotype has more than one count but fewer than ten. This chain links TRBV20-1 with TRBJ2-3; 15 bases map to TRBD2. J lost 5 bases, V lost 6 bases, and 6 bases had no gene match. Per germline, CDR1 DFQATT and CDR2 SNEGSKA (reference sequence). This CDR3 region has 15 residues. The DNA of the CDR3 is TGCAGTGCGGACGGACTAGCGGGAGGGATAGATACGCAGTATTTT. This gives the protein CSADGLAGGIDTQYF.

This clonotype was found a few times. The rearrangement uses TRBV12-3 or TRBV12-4 and TRBJ1-1, with a tentative D call TRBD1 (6 bases). The CDR3 spans 12 residues. Trimming left V 3 bases short and J 11 bases short, with 13 bases between. CDR3 nucleotide sequence: TGTGCCAGCAGTTTTTCCCAGGGGTCGGCTTTCTTT. Translated: CASSFSQGSAFF.

There are many counts of this clonotype. J is TRBJ2-7 and V is TRBV7-8; D unresolved. Trimming left V 6 bases short and J 6 bases short, with 12 bases between. The CDR3 sequence is 12 residues long. The germline gives CDR1 SGHVS, CDR2 FQNEAQ. CDR3 residues: CASSPLSSEQYF. DNA of the CDR3: TGTGCCAGCAGTCCTCTTTCCAGCGAGCAGTACTTC.

The table lists this clonotype with many counts. The chain has TRBV20-1 and TRBJ2-1; D may be TRBD1 or TRBD2 (5 bases each). CDR1 is DFQATT and CDR2 is SNEGSKA in the germline V gene (reference sequence). This CDR3 is built from 12 residues. Between the trimmed V and J ends, which lost 6 bases and 5 bases, there was a span of 11 bases. DNA of the CDR3: TGCAGTGCCCCGGGACGTAACAATGAGCAGTTCTTC. Amino acid sequence: CSAPGRNNEQFF.

This clonotype was counted at least ten times. The V and J genes are TRBV20-1 and TRBJ1-6; the D is unclear. CDR3 size: 15 residues. Germline V lookup: CDR1 DFQATT, CDR2 SNEGSKA (reference sequence). Between the trimmed V and J ends, which lost 0 bases and 3 bases, there was a span of 9 bases. Here the CDR3 reads CSARDQNGYNSPLHF. The CDR3 DNA follows: TGCAGTGCTAGAGATCAAAATGGCTATAATTCACCCCTCCACTTT.

This clonotype was observed at least ten times. The chain uses TRBV7-2 and TRBJ2-5; 8 bases fit TRBD1. This CDR3 has 15 residues. The germline gives CDR1 SGHTA, CDR2 FQGNSA. V gave up 4 bases and J gave up 5 bases; unmatched junction bases: 9. The CDR3 region has the DNA TGTGCCAGCAGCTCCGACAGGGGTGGAGGCGAGACCCAGTACTTC. Translating gives CASSSDRGGGETQYF. The full variable domain, with the rest looked up from reference TRBV7-2 and TRBJ2-5, is GAGVSQSPSNKVTEKGKDVELRCDPISGHTALYWYRQSLGQGLEFLIYFQGNSAPDKSGLPSDRFSAERTGGSVSTLTIQRTQQEDSAVYLCASSSDRGGGETQYFGPGTRLLVL.

This clonotype has a count of ten or more. This CDR3 is CSASHGGRGTDTQYF. The CDR3, as DNA: TGCAGTGCTAGTCACGGGGGGAGGGGCACAGATACGCAGTATTTT. This chain links TRBV20-1 with TRBJ2-3; 7 bases are shared with TRBD2. With 3 bases clipped from V and 1 base from J, the junction kept 7 bases outside the gene matches. CDR1 is DFQATT and CDR2 is SNEGSKA in the germline V gene (reference sequence). The CDR3 is 15 amino acids.

This clonotype was detected many times. The chain employs TRBV20-1 and TRBJ1-1; tentative D call: TRBD1 (5 bases). Germline values: CDR1 DFQATT, CDR2 SNEGSKA (reference sequence). The V end lost 0 bases, the J end lost 6 bases, and 14 bases lay between the germline ends. This CDR3 contains 14 residues. CDR3 residues: CSARDLSTGAEAFF. In DNA form, the CDR3 reads TGCAGTGCTAGAGATCTCTCAACGGGGGCTGAAGCTTTCTTT.

This clonotype was observed many times. The chain has TRBV12-3 or TRBV12-4 and TRBJ1-1; 7 positions agree with TRBD1. With 3 bases clipped from V and 6 bases from J, the junction kept 10 bases outside the gene matches. The CDR3 is 15 amino acids. The CDR3 DNA reads as TGTGCCAGCAGTTTTGGGGACAGAGCCTACGCTGAAGCTTTCTTT. Translated: CASSFGDRAYAEAFF.

This clonotype was counted only a few times. The chain is built from TRBV3-1 and TRBJ1-1; D gene ambiguous. The germline V gene encodes CDR1 LGHDT and CDR2 YNNKEL (reference sequence). Trimming took 0 bases from V and 1 from J, leaving 6 bases between them. There are 14 residues in the CDR3. The CDR3 DNA follows: TGTGCCAGCAGCCAAGAGGGTAGGAACACTGAAGCTTTCTTT. Amino acids: CASSQEGRNTEAFF.

Ten or more counts support this clonotype. The genes are TRBV12-3 or TRBV12-4 and TRBJ1-2; 12 nucleotides align to TRBD1. Germline trimming cut 6 bases from V and 4 bases from J; bases unmatched to any gene: 6. The CDR3 has 15 amino acids. CDR3 bases: TGTGCCAGCAGCCCGGGACAGGGGGCGGTCTATGGCTACACCTTC. It yields the protein CASSPGQGAVYGYTF.

Many counts were recorded for this clonotype. The chain links TRBV5-6 to TRBJ2-5, with TRBD1 as a possible D gene (6 bases). There are 13 residues in the CDR3. Per germline, CDR1 SGHDT and CDR2 YYEEEE. V shed 1 base and J shed 3 bases, with 7 bases lying between them. CDR3 bases: TGTGCCAGCAGCTTGAAGGGGGAAGAGACCCAGTACTTC. Protein product: CASSLKGEETQYF. Looking up the rest from reference TRBV5-6 and TRBJ2-5 gives the full variable domain: DAGVTQSPTHLIKTRGQQVTLRCSPKSGHDTVSWYQQALGQGPQFIFQYYEEEERQRGNFPDRFSGHQFPNYSSELNVNALLLGDSALYLCASSLKGEETQYFGPGTRLLVL.

This clonotype was detected ten times or more. V usage is TRBV5-5 and J usage is TRBJ2-4; no reliable D call. The CDR3 length is 17 residues. Germline V lookup: CDR1 SGHKS, CDR2 YYEKEE (reference sequence). The V end lost 4 bases, the J end lost 0 bases, and 17 bases lay between the germline ends. Here the CDR3 reads CASSPGSDLLAKNIQYF. CDR3 bases: TGTGCCAGCAGCCCGGGCTCGGACCTACTAGCCAAAAACATTCAGTACTTC.

This clonotype has more than one count but fewer than ten. A read error may explain this, as a much larger clone is one base away. The CDR3 DNA sequence: TGTGCCAGCAGCGCTCGGATGGTTACAGATAATGGCTACACCTTC. Translation: CASSARMVTDNGYTF. The chain recombines TRBV9 with TRBJ1-2; D unresolved. The CDR3 extends over 15 amino acids. V was trimmed by 3 bases and J by 6 bases, leaving 18 bases between them. Germline CDR1 is SGDLS and CDR2 is YYNGEE.

This clonotype was observed many times. The chain links TRBV7-9 to TRBJ2-3; 12 bases are a match to TRBD1. Trimming cost V 3 bases and J 0 bases; bases outside gene matches: 10. The CDR3 totals 19 residues. The germline V gene encodes CDR1 SEHNR and CDR2 FQNEAQ (reference sequence). The CDR3 loop reads CASSFPPGQGAPSTDTQYF. The CDR3 DNA reads as TGTGCCAGCAGCTTTCCACCGGGACAGGGGGCCCCAAGCACAGATACGCAGTATTTT.

This clonotype was picked up a small number of times. The gene calls are TRBV3-1 and TRBJ2-7, with TRBD2 identical over 7 bases. Germline trimming cut 7 bases from V and 6 bases from J; bases unmatched to any gene: 12. This CDR3 comprises 14 residues. Germline loops: CDR1 LGHDT, CDR2 YNNKEL (reference sequence). CDR3 residues: CASNPGLHHFEQYF. In DNA form, the CDR3 reads TGTGCCAGCAACCCGGGACTACACCACTTCGAGCAGTACTTC.

This clonotype was observed at least ten times. V usage is TRBV5-1 and J usage is TRBJ2-7; D assignment may be TRBD1 or TRBD2 (6 bases each). This CDR3 has 14 amino acids. V lost 2 bases to trimming and J lost 3 bases, with 12 bases between them. The germline V gene has CDR1 SGHRS and CDR2 YFSETQ. Here the CDR3 DNA reads TGCGCCAGCAGCTTACAGGGAGGTAACTACGAGCAGTACTTC. Translation gives CASSLQGGNYEQYF.

This clonotype was seen at least ten times. CDR3 sequence reads: CASSTVAGANEQFF. CDR3 nucleotide sequence: TGCGCCAGCAGCACCGTAGCGGGAGCAAATGAGCAGTTCTTC. V gene TRBV5-1 combines with J gene TRBJ2-1; 9 positions match TRBD2. Germline V gene sequence: CDR1 SGHRS, CDR2 YFSETQ. V shed 4 bases and J 7 bases; nucleotides not matched to a gene: 6. The CDR3 runs 14 residues.

This clonotype was seen at least ten times. The chain couples TRBV11-2 to TRBJ1-1; D is ambiguous. V shed 2 bases and J shed 0 bases, with 16 bases lying between them. The CDR3 spans 17 residues. Looked up from germline, CDR1 is SGHAT and CDR2 is FQNNGV. The CDR3 is CASSLLLGSGMNTEAFF. The CDR3, as DNA: TGTGCCAGCAGCTTACTTTTGGGGTCGGGCATGAACACTGAAGCTTTCTTT.

This clonotype was observed a few times. A much larger clone lies a single base off, so this may be a read error. This sequence joins TRBV29-1 and TRBJ2-2, with a weak D call TRBD2 (5 bases). The CDR3 is 13 amino acids. The germline V gene has CDR1 SQVTM and CDR2 ANQGSEA. The V and J ends lost 6 bases and 3 bases respectively, with 11 bases between them. This CDR3 reads CSVTGKHTGELFF. CDR3 sequence (DNA): TGCAGCGTGACGGGAAAGCACACCGGGGAGCTGTTTTTT.

The sample holds many counts of this clonotype. The rearrangement joins TRBV7-8 to TRBJ1-2, with D maybe TRBD1 (6 bases). Trimming cost V 0 bases and J 4 bases, with 18 bases left between them. The CDR3 runs 17 residues. Germline V gives CDR1 SGHVS, CDR2 FQNEAQ. CDR3 loop: CASSLALGGGATYGYTF. Here the CDR3 DNA reads TGTGCCAGCAGCTTAGCGCTAGGAGGGGGAGCGACCTATGGCTACACCTTC.

This clonotype was seen at least ten times. The chain has TRBV6-1 and TRBJ2-1, with D unresolved. CDR3 length: 13 residues. The germline V and J ends were trimmed by 4 bases and 7 bases, with 11 bases remaining between them. The germline CDR1 and CDR2 sequences are MNHNS and SASEGT. CDR3 sequence: CASSVVRANEQFF. The CDR3 DNA sequence: TGTGCCAGCAGTGTGGTCCGAGCAAATGAGCAGTTCTTC.

At least ten counts were recorded for this clonotype. The J gene is TRBJ2-3, the V gene TRBV6-5, with 9 bases fitting TRBD1. Trimming at V came to 7 bases and at J to 5 bases, leaving 13 bases not matched to a gene. Looked up from germline, CDR1 is MNHEY and CDR2 is SVGAGI. The CDR3 has 16 residues. Here the CDR3 DNA reads TGTGCCAGCACTCCGCTCGGGACAGGGAAGGGAGATACGCAGTATTTT. This gives the protein CASTPLGTGKGDTQYF.

In this sample, this clonotype turned up many times. The J gene is TRBJ2-3, the V gene TRBV5-1; maybe TRBD1 (6 bases). The germline CDR1 and CDR2 sequences are SGHRS and YFSETQ. Trimming removed 4 bases from V and 6 bases from J, with 15 bases in between. There are 14 residues in the CDR3. The CDR3 nucleotides are TGCGCCAGCAGCGTTGTAGGGGGTTACGATACGCAGTATTTT. Amino acid sequence: CASSVVGGYDTQYF.

This clonotype was seen ten or more times. J is TRBJ2-1 and V is TRBV20-1; the match to TRBD2 covers 12 bases. Germline trimming cut 4 bases from V and 9 bases from J; bases unmatched to any gene: 13. The CDR3 totals 16 residues. CDR1 and CDR2 from the germline V gene are DFQATT and SNEGSKA (reference sequence). CDR3 nucleotides: TGCAGTGCTACTCGGACTAGCGGGAATAGAATGGGTGAGCAGTTCTTC. It specifies CSATRTSGNRMGEQFF.

This rearrangement joins TRBV27 to TRBJ2-4; 8 nucleotides align to TRBD1. V trimming: 7 bases; J trimming: 1 base; junction bases outside the gene matches: 3. Germline CDR1 reads MNHEY; CDR2 reads SMNVEV (reference sequence). CDR3 size: 14 residues. The CDR3 spells CASKRQGAKNIQYF. The CDR3 DNA follows: TGTGCCAGCAAGAGACAGGGGGCCAAAAACATTCAGTACTTC.